The clone carrying this T cell receptor (beta chain) was seen more than once but under ten times. Here immunoSEQ multiplex PCR was the method, and the copy in TCRdb shows in-frame clones only, minus some. The sample has around 170,000 clones, about 91% seen once. This specimen belongs to a study of control samples from healthy donors and cancer patients. CDR1 and CDR2 (germline): SGHVS, FQNEAQ. This CDR3 is built from 14 residues. V dropped 5 bases and J dropped 10 bases, with 18 bases sitting between them. Specimen: blood. The V call is TRBV7-8, the J call TRBJ2-1; D unclear. The clonotype comes from a woman in her 30s in good health. The CDR3 DNA follows: TGTGCCAGCAGCCCTAGAGCCGGCCCCTCAGAGCAGTTCTTC. Translating gives CASSPRAGPSEQFF.